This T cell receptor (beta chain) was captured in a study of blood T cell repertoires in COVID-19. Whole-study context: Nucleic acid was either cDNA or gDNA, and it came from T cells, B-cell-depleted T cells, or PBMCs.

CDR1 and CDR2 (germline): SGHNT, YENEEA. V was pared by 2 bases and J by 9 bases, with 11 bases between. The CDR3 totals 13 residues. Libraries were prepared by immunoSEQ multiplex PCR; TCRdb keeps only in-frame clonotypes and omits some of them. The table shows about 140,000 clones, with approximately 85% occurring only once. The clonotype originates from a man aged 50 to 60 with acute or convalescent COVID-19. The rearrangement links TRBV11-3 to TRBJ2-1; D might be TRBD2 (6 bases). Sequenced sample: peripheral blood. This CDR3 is CASSLTGVREQFF. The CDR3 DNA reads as TGTGCCAGCAGCTTAACGGGGGTCCGTGAGCAGTTCTTC.